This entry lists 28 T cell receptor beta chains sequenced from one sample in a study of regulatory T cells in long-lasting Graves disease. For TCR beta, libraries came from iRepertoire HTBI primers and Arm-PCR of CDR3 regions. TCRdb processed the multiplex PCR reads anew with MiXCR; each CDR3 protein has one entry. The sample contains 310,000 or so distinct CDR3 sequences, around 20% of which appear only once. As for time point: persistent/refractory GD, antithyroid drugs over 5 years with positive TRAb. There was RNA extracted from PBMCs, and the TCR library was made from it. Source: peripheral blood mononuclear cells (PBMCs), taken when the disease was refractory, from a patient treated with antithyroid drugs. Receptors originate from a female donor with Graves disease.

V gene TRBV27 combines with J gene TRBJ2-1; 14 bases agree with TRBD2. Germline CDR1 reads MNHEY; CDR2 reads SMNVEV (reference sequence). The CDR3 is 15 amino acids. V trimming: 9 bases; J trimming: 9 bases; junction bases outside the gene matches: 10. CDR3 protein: CASTPGTSGSGEQFF. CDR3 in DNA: TGTGCCAGTACCCCCGGGACTAGCGGGAGTGGTGAGCAGTTCTTC.

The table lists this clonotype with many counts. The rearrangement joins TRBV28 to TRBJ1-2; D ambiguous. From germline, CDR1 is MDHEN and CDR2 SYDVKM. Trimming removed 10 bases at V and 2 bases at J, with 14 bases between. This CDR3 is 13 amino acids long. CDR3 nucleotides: TGTGCCAACTCGGCCCTCCCGAACTATGGCTACACCTTC. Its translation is CANSALPNYGYTF.

DNA of the CDR3: TGTGCCAGCGGTCCCCTAGCGATCAACACAGATACGCAGTATTTT. Its translation: CASGPLAINTDTQYF. The chain recombines TRBV28 with TRBJ2-3, with a tentative D call TRBD2 (6 bases). V lost 8 bases and J 2 bases, leaving 17 bases between the germline ends. The CDR3 spans 15 residues. The germline gives CDR1 MDHEN, CDR2 SYDVKM. Using reference TRBV28 and TRBJ2-3 for the parts outside the CDR3, the full variable domain is DVKVTQSSRYLVKRTGEKVFLECVQDMDHENMFWYRQDPGLGLRLIYFSYDVKMKEKGDIPEGYSVSREKKERFSLILESASTNQTSMYLCASGPLAINTDTQYFGPGTRLTVL.

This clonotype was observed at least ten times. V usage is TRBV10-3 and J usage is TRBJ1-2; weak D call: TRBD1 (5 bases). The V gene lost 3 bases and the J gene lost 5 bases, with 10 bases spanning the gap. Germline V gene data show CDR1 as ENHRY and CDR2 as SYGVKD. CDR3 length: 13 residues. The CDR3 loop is CAISESGEYGYTF. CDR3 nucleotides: TGTGCCATCAGTGAATCGGGGGAGTATGGCTACACCTTC.

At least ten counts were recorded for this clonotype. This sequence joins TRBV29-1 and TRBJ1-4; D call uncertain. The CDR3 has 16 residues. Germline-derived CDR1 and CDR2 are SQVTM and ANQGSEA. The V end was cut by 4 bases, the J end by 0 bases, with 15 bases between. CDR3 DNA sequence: TGCAGCGTTGCAGTTGGTTTTTTTGCAACTAATGAAAAACTGTTTTTT. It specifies CSVAVGFFATNEKLFF.

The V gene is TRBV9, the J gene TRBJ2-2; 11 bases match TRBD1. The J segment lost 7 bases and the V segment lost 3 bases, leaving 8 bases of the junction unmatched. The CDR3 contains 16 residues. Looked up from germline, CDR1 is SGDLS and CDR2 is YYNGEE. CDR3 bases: TGTGCCAGCAGCGCACCGGGACAGGGGGTTTTCGGGGAGCTGTTTTTT. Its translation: CASSAPGQGVFGELFF.

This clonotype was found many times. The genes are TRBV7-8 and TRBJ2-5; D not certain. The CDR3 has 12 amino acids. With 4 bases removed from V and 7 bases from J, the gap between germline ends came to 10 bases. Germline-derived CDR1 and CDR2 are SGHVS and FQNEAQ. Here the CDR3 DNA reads TGTGCCAGCAGCTCGTCCGGGTTGACCCAGTACTTC. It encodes CASSSSGLTQYF. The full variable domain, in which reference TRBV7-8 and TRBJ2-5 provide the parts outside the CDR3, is GAGVSQSPRYKVAKRGQDVALRCDPISGHVSLFWYQQALGQGPEFLTYFQNEAQLDKSGLPSDRFFAERPEGSVSTLKIQRTQQEDSAVYLCASSSSGLTQYFGPGTRLLVL.

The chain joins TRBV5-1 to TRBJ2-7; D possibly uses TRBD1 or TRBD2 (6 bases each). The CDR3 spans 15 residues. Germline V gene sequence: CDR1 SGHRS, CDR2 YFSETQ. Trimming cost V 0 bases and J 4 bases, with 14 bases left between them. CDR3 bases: TGCGCCAGCAGCTTGGAGGGGGGACTTCTGTACGAGCAGTACTTC. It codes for CASSLEGGLLYEQYF.

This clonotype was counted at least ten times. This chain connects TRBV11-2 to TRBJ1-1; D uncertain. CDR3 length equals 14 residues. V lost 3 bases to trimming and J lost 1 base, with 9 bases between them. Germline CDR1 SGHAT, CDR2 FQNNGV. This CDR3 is CASSFRPQNTEAFF. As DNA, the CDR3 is TGTGCCAGCAGCTTCCGTCCCCAGAACACTGAAGCTTTCTTT. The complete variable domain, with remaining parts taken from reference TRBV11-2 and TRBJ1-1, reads EAGVAQSPRYKIIEKRQSVAFWCNPISGHATLYWYQQILGQGPKLLIQFQNNGVVDDSQLPKDRFSAERLKGVDSTLKIQPAKLEDSAVYLCASSFRPQNTEAFFGQGTRLTVV.

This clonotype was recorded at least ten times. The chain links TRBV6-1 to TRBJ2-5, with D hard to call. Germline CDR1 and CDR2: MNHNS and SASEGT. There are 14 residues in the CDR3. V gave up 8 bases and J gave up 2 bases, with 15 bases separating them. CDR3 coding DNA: TGTGCCAGCGAACCCTTAGAAGAGCAAGAGACCCAGTACTTC. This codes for CASEPLEEQETQYF.

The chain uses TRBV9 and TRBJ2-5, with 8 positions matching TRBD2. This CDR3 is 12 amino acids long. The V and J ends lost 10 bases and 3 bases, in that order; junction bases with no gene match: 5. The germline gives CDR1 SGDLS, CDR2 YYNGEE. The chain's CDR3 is CAEPGLEETQYF. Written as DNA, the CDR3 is TGTGCCGAACCGGGACTAGAAGAGACCCAGTACTTC.

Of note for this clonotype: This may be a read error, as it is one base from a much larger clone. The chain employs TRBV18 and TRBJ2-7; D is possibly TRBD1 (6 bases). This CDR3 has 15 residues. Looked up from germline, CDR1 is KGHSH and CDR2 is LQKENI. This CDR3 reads CASPPQQGRTYEQYF. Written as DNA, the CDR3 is TGTGCCAGCCCACCCCAACAGGGAAGGACCTACGAGCAGTACTTC.

The CDR3 DNA sequence: TGTGCCAGTAGTGTCTTCACAAACCAAGAGACCCAGTACTTC. This codes for CASSVFTNQETQYF. This chain joins TRBV19 and TRBJ2-5; D ambiguous. This CDR3 has 14 amino acids. V was pared by 5 bases and J by 0 bases, with 10 bases between. Germline-derived CDR1 and CDR2 are LNHDA and SQIVND (reference sequence).

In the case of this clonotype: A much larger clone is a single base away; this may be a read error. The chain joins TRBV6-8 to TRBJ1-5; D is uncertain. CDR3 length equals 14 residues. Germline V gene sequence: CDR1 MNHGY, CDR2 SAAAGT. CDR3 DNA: TGTGCCTGCAGTTCGACGGGTTTGAATCAGCCCCAGCATTTT. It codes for CACSSTGLNQPQHF.

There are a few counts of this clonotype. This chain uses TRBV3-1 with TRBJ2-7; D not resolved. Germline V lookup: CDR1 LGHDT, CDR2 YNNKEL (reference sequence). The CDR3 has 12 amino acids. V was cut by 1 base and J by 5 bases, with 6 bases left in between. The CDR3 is CASSQVFHEQYF. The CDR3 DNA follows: TGTGCCAGCAGCCAAGTTTTCCACGAGCAGTACTTC.

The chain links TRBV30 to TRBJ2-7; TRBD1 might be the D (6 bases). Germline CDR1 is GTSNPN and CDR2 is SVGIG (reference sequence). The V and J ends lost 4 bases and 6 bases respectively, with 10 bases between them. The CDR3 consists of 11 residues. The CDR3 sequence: CAWKGGGEQYF. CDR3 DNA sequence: TGTGCCTGGAAAGGGGGTGGCGAGCAGTACTTC.

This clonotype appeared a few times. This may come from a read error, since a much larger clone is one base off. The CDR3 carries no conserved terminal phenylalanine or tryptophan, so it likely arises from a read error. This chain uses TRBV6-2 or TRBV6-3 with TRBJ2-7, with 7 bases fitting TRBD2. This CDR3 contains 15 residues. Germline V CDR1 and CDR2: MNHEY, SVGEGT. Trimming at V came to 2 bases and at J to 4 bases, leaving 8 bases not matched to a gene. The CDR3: CASSYTAGNRYEQYL. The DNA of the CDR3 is TGTGCCAGCAGTTACACAGCGGGGAACAGATACGAGCAGTACCTC.

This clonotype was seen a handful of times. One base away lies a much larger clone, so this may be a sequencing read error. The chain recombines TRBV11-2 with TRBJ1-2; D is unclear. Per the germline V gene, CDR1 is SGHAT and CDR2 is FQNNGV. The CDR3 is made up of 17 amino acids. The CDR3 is CAGSPGGGVLLNYGYTF. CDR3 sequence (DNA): TGTGCCGGCAGCCCAGGCGGCGGAGTCCTCCTTAACTATGGCTACACCTTC.

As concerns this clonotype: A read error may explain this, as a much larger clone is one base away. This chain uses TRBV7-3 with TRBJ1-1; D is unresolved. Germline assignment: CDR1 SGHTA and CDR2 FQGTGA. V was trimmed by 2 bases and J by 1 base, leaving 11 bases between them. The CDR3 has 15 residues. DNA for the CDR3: TGTGCCAGCAGCTTACAAGGACGGGGGAACACTGAAGCTTTCTTT. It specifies CASSLQGRGNTEAFF.

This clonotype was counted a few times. This chain's CDR3 is CASSQELTGGPYEQYF. The CDR3 DNA sequence: TGTGCCAGCAGCCAAGAGCTGACAGGGGGCCCCTACGAGCAGTACTTC. This sequence joins TRBV3-1 and TRBJ2-7; 10 positions match TRBD1. The CDR3 runs 16 residues. CDR1 is LGHDT and CDR2 is YNNKEL in the germline V gene (reference sequence). V lost 0 bases, J lost 2 bases, and 4 bases stayed unmatched.

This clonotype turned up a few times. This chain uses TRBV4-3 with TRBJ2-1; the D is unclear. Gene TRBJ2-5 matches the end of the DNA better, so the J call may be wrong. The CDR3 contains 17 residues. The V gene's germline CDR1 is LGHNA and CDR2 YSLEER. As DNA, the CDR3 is TGCGCCAGCAGCCAAGGGGCGAAGGCGGACCTCCAAGAGACCCAGTACTTC. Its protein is CASSQGAKADLQETQYF.

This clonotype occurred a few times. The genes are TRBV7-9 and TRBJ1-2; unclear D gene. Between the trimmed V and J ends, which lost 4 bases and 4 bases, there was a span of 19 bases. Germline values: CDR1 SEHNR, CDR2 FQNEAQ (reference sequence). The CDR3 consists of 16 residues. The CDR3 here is CASSSSDTWRFYGYTF. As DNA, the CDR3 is TGTGCCAGCAGCTCCTCCGATACCTGGAGATTCTATGGCTACACCTTC.

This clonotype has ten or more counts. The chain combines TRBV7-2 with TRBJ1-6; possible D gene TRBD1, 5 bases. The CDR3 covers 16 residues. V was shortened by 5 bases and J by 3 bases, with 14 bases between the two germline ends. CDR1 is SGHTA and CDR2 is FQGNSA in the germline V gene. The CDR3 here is CASSSPRDRYNSPLHF. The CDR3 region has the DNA TGTGCCAGCAGCAGCCCGCGGGACCGCTATAATTCACCCCTCCACTTT.

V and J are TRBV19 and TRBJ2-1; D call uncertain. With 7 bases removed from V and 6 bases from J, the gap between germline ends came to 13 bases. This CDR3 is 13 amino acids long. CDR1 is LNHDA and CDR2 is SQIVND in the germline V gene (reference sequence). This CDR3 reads CASISYTTNEQFF. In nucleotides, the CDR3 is TGTGCCAGTATATCGTACACCACCAATGAGCAGTTCTTC.

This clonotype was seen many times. The DNA for the CDR3 is TGTGCCAGCAGCTTAGCGATGGCCGGAGATAATTCACCCCTCCACTTT. Translated, it gives CASSLAMAGDNSPLHF. The V gene is TRBV7-9, the J gene TRBJ1-6; no clear D. The CDR3 has 16 amino acids. Germline CDR1 and CDR2: SEHNR and FQNEAQ (reference sequence). The V end lost 0 bases, the J end lost 5 bases, and 11 bases lay between the germline ends. The full variable domain, its missing parts supplied by reference TRBV7-9 and TRBJ1-6, is DTGVSQNPRHKITKRGQNVTFRCDPISEHNRLYWYRQTLGQGPEFLTYFQNEAQLEKSRLLSDRFSAERPKGSFSTLEIQRTEQGDSAMYLCASSLAMAGDNSPLHFGNGTRLTVT.

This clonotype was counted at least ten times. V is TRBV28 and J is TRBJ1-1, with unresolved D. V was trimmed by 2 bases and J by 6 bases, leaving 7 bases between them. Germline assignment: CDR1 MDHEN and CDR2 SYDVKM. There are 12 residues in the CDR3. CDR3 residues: CASSLRRAEAFF. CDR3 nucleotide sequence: TGTGCCAGCAGTTTAAGGCGGGCTGAAGCTTTCTTT.

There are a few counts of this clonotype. Here the CDR3 DNA reads TGTGCCAGCAGCTTAGATAGCGGACAGGACTATGGCTACACCTTC. It is translated as CASSLDSGQDYGYTF. The chain links TRBV11-3 to TRBJ1-2; 7 bases match TRBD1. V trimming: 0 bases; J trimming: 3 bases; junction bases outside the gene matches: 4. The CDR3 covers 15 residues. Germline V gene data show CDR1 as SGHNT and CDR2 as YENEEA.

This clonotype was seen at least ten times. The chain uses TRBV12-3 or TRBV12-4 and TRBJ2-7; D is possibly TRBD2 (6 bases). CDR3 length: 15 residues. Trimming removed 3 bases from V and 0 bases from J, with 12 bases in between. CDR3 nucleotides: TGTGCCAGCAGTTTGGGCGGGGCTCGCTCCTACGAGCAGTACTTC. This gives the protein CASSLGGARSYEQYF.